The clone carrying this TCR beta chain has just a few counts. Its target is unknown. Generated by immunoSEQ multiplex PCR, the TCRdb table keeps only in-frame clones and is missing some. Of some 79,000 clones listed, more than 85% are singletons. The data derive from a study of OX40 agonist ivuxolimab in advanced cancers. Overall study: In this trial design, patients received ivuxolimab intravenously at 0.01 to 10 mg/kg every 2 weeks. Patients in dose escalation had liver, melanoma, kidney or head and neck cancers.

Study-level points and caveats: The antigen specificity of the peripheral T cells (those that were expanded) was not determined. CD8+ T cells were the subset that, on average, had more expanded clones than CD4+.

Trimming shortened V by 2 bases and J by 4 bases, and 14 bases separated the two germline ends. The germline V gene encodes CDR1 KGHSH and CDR2 LQKENI. The CDR3 extends over 15 amino acids. The sequence was obtained from an adult with an advanced solid tumor such as melanoma, head and neck, liver or kidney cancer. The chain recombines TRBV18 with TRBJ1-2; D perhaps matches TRBD1 (5 bases). The material sequenced was CD4+ or CD8+ T cells sorted from blood, taken in a trial of the OX40 agonist ivuxolimab. The CDR3 nucleotides are TGTGCCAGCTCACCAGGGGGAGGCCCCGTCTATGGCTACACCTTC. It is translated as CASSPGGGPVYGYTF.